What follows are 30 T cell receptor beta chains derived from one specimen sequenced in a study of T cell responses to AZD1222 COVID-19 vaccine. Method: immunoSEQ multiplex PCR; TCRdb's copy keeps in-frame clones and lacks some. The sample has approximately 130,000 clones; around 92% are singletons. The material sequenced was peripheral blood, taken on day 0 of AZD1222 vaccination. The receptor set was obtained from an adult in good health.

V and J are TRBV5-1 and TRBJ2-1; TRBD2 agrees at 7 bases. CDR3 length: 16 amino acids. Germline V gene lookup returns CDR1 SGHRS and CDR2 YFSETQ. V lost 3 bases to trimming and J lost 6 bases; unmatched junction nucleotides: 12. The CDR3 region has the DNA TGCGCCAGCAGCTGGGCTCTTAGCGGGTGGCGCAATGAGCAGTTCTTC. This codes for CASSWALSGWRNEQFF.

The chain couples TRBV7-9 to TRBJ1-6; TRBD1 might be the D (6 bases). Per germline, CDR1 SEHNR and CDR2 FQNEAQ (reference sequence). This CDR3 has 15 amino acids. Trimming removed 5 bases at V and 7 bases at J, with 15 bases between. The CDR3 loop is CASSLQGHRNSPLHF. In nucleotides, the CDR3 is TGTGCCAGCAGCCTACAGGGCCATCGAAATTCACCCCTCCACTTT.

This rearrangement joins TRBV18 to TRBJ2-7; 8 nucleotides match TRBD1. Germline V gene data show CDR1 as KGHSH and CDR2 as LQKENI. V shed 6 bases and J 2 bases; nucleotides not matched to a gene: 6. The CDR3 loop spans 14 amino acids. The CDR3 reads CASSKGQGPYEQYF. CDR3 coding DNA: TGTGCCAGCTCTAAAGGACAGGGCCCCTACGAGCAGTACTTC.

The table lists this clone with a count of one. The CDR3 is CASSYSPGRGNYGYTF. The CDR3 coding sequence is TGTGCCAGCAGTTACTCCCCAGGGAGGGGGAACTATGGCTACACCTTC. J is TRBJ1-2 and V is TRBV6-5, with D maybe TRBD1 (6 bases). The CDR3 consists of 16 residues. Germline-derived CDR1 and CDR2 are MNHEY and SVGAGI. Trimming left V 0 bases short and J 2 bases short, with 13 bases between.

The rearrangement uses TRBV7-9 and TRBJ1-3; 11 bases line up with TRBD1. Germline V gene lookup returns CDR1 SEHNR and CDR2 FQNEAQ (reference sequence). The length of the CDR3 is 16 residues. J lost 5 bases, V lost 8 bases, and 11 bases had no gene match. The CDR3 sequence: CASRYGQGAFRNTIYF. In DNA form, the CDR3 reads TGTGCCAGCCGCTACGGACAGGGGGCTTTTCGAAACACCATATATTTT.

This chain joins TRBV27 and TRBJ1-4, with D hard to call. Germline V gene data show CDR1 as MNHEY and CDR2 as SMNVEV (reference sequence). The CDR3 length is 14 residues. Trimming stripped 5 bases from V and 5 bases from J, with 12 bases between. CDR3 nucleotide sequence: TGTGCCAGCAGTCGGCCTGGCAGGAATGAAAAACTGTTTTTT. Protein product: CASSRPGRNEKLFF.

The CDR3 loop reads CASSQRGWGKRDNEQFF. In DNA, the CDR3 is TGTGCCAGCAGCCAAAGGGGGTGGGGCAAGCGGGACAATGAGCAGTTCTTC. The V and J genes are TRBV11-3 and TRBJ2-1; the D gene could be TRBD1 or TRBD2 (6 bases each). The CDR3 totals 17 residues. Between the trimmed V and J ends, which lost 5 bases and 5 bases, there was a span of 22 bases. The germline V gene has CDR1 SGHNT and CDR2 YENEEA.

This clone is a singleton in its sample. The V call is TRBV16, the J call TRBJ1-2; no reliable D call. V was clipped by 5 bases and J by 2 bases, with 12 bases between them. The CDR3 spans 14 residues. Germline V gene lookup returns CDR1 KGHSY and CDR2 FQNENV. The CDR3 spells CASSGSTANYGYTF. As DNA, the CDR3 is TGTGCCAGCAGCGGAAGCACCGCGAACTATGGCTACACCTTC.

The chain combines TRBV3-1 (or the pseudogene TRBV3-2) with TRBJ1-6, with D hard to call. The germline V and J ends were trimmed by 1 base and 9 bases, with 13 bases remaining between them. Germline V lookup: CDR1 LGHDT, CDR2 YNNKEL (reference sequence). This CDR3 is 15 amino acids long. The CDR3 reads CASSQGSRFLSPLHF. CDR3 nucleotides: TGTGCCAGCAGCCAAGGGTCAAGGTTCCTTTCACCCCTCCACTTT.

The CDR3 is CSASQRAGTDTQYF. The CDR3 bases are TGCAGTGCTAGTCAGCGGGCCGGCACAGATACGCAGTATTTT. The rearrangement uses TRBV20-1 and TRBJ2-3; D is perhaps TRBD2 (6 bases). The CDR3 is 14 amino acids. V dropped 3 bases and J dropped 1 base, with 11 bases sitting between them. Looked up from germline, CDR1 is DFQATT and CDR2 is SNEGSKA (reference sequence).

The rearrangement joins TRBV3-1 (or the pseudogene TRBV3-2) to TRBJ2-1; 9 bases are shared with TRBD2. CDR1 and CDR2 (germline): LGHDT, YNNKEL (reference sequence). CDR3 length: 14 amino acids. V dropped 4 bases and J dropped 6; count of bases not matched to a gene: 4. CDR3 nucleotides: TGTGCCAGCAGCCGAGCGGGAGGCATCAATGAGCAGTTCTTC. It is translated as CASSRAGGINEQFF.

V and J are TRBV20-1 and TRBJ2-1, with D tentatively TRBD1 (5 bases). The CDR3 is made up of 11 amino acids. Trimming shortened V by 4 bases and J by 6 bases, and 7 bases separated the two germline ends. Germline V CDR1 and CDR2: DFQATT, SNEGSKA (reference sequence). CDR3: CSATTVNEQFF. CDR3 DNA sequence: TGCAGTGCTACGACAGTCAATGAGCAGTTCTTC.

The chain employs TRBV6-1 and TRBJ1-2; no clear D gene. The V end lost 3 bases, the J end lost 5 bases, and 10 bases lay between the germline ends. This CDR3 has 13 amino acids. CDR1 is MNHNS, CDR2 SASEGT, per germline. Written as DNA, the CDR3 is TGTGCCAGCAGTGACATCACAGCGTATGGCTACACCTTC. This gives the protein CASSDITAYGYTF.

The chain has TRBV19 and TRBJ1-6; TRBD1 might be the D (5 bases). Germline CDR1 is LNHDA and CDR2 is SQIVND (reference sequence). Trimming took 7 bases from V and 7 from J, leaving 11 bases between them. The CDR3 length is 13 residues. The chain's CDR3 is CASKRGSNSPLHF. CDR3 DNA: TGTGCCAGTAAAAGGGGTTCCAATTCACCCCTCCACTTT.

The chain combines TRBV6-5 with TRBJ2-7, with D possibly TRBD1 on 6 matching bases. This CDR3 spans 13 amino acids. V lost 1 base, J lost 6 bases, and 10 bases lay in between. Looked up from germline, CDR1 is MNHEY and CDR2 is SVGAGI. The CDR3 reads CASSYWTASEQYF. CDR3 nucleotide sequence: TGTGCCAGCAGTTACTGGACAGCATCCGAGCAGTACTTC.

This chain connects TRBV18 to TRBJ2-3, with D perhaps given as TRBD1 or TRBD2 (5 bases each). Germline CDR1 reads KGHSH; CDR2 reads LQKENI. This CDR3 region has 17 residues. V was cut by 2 bases and J by 0 bases, with 15 bases left in between. In DNA, the CDR3 is TGTGCCAGCTCACCAATCGGGGCACGAACTAGCACAGATACGCAGTATTTT. Encoded protein: CASSPIGARTSTDTQYF.

The chain links TRBV7-8 to TRBJ2-1, with 8 bases fitting TRBD1. CDR1 is SGHVS, CDR2 FQNEAQ, per germline. With 5 bases clipped from V and 8 bases from J, the junction kept 14 bases outside the gene matches. The length of the CDR3 is 16 residues. The CDR3 region is CASSPRARGLFDEQFF. As DNA, the CDR3 is TGTGCCAGCAGCCCCCGGGCCAGGGGGCTATTCGATGAGCAGTTCTTC.

The chain employs TRBV7-3 and TRBJ2-1; perhaps TRBD1 as D (7 bases). The CDR3 spans 13 residues. The germline V gene encodes CDR1 SGHTA and CDR2 FQGTGA. V lost 5 bases and J 11 bases, leaving 16 bases between the germline ends. Written as DNA, the CDR3 is TGTGCCAGCAGCATCGACGGGGGACAGAAGCAGTTCTTC. It translates to CASSIDGGQKQFF.

Concerning this clone itself: Other DNA sequences in this sample translate to the same CDR3. The rearrangement joins TRBV18 to TRBJ1-3; maybe TRBD1 (6 bases). The CDR3 is 16 amino acids. CDR1 is KGHSH and CDR2 is LQKENI in the germline V gene. Trimming cost V 6 bases and J 1 base, with 16 bases left between them. Here the CDR3 reads CASSPGTPSSGNTIYF. CDR3 sequence (DNA): TGTGCCAGCTCGCCCGGGACACCGAGTTCTGGAAACACCATATATTTT.

The V call is TRBV5-4, the J call TRBJ1-2; D ambiguous. Trimming stripped 0 bases from V and 4 bases from J, with 13 bases between. CDR1 and CDR2 (germline): SGHNT, YYREEE (reference sequence). The CDR3 has 15 residues. Here the CDR3 reads CASSLAAAEGYGYTF. CDR3 sequence (DNA): TGTGCCAGCAGCTTGGCAGCGGCAGAAGGCTATGGCTACACCTTC.

CDR3 in DNA: TGTGCCAGCAGCCAAGATGCCCCCGACAGGGGGGAAGAAGCTTTCTTT. It is translated as CASSQDAPDRGEEAFF. The chain recombines TRBV4-2 with TRBJ1-1, with TRBD1 identical over 9 bases. Germline CDR1 reads LGHNA; CDR2 reads YNFKEQ. V trimming: 0 bases; J trimming: 8 bases; junction bases outside the gene matches: 10. This CDR3 spans 16 amino acids.

This sequence joins TRBV4-2 and TRBJ2-7, with 11 positions matching TRBD1. The CDR3 consists of 15 residues. V lost 4 bases, J lost 4 bases, and 6 bases stayed unmatched. The germline CDR1 and CDR2 sequences are LGHNA and YNFKEQ. The CDR3 DNA sequence: TGTGCCAGCAGCCCAGGGACAGGGGGATCGTACGAGCAGTACTTC. This translates into CASSPGTGGSYEQYF.

This chain uses TRBV7-3 with TRBJ2-3; 7 nucleotides line up with TRBD1. The CDR3 spans 16 residues. Per germline, CDR1 SGHTA and CDR2 FQGTGA. With V trimmed by 5 bases and J by 7 bases, 15 bases remained unmatched. DNA of the CDR3: TGTGCCAGCAGCCTAGGTCCCCGGACAGGACCAAATACGCAGTATTTT. It codes for CASSLGPRTGPNTQYF.

This chain uses TRBV5-6 with TRBJ1-5, with 10 nucleotides matching TRBD1. The CDR3 has 15 amino acids. V dropped 2 bases and J dropped 4; count of bases not matched to a gene: 3. Germline lookup yields CDR1 SGHDT and CDR2 YYEEEE. The CDR3 DNA is TGTGCCAGCAGCTTTTTGGGACAGGGGAATCAGCCCCAGCATTTT. It codes for CASSFLGQGNQPQHF.

This chain links TRBV27 with TRBJ1-1; D gene ambiguous. Germline V CDR1 and CDR2: MNHEY, SMNVEV (reference sequence). The CDR3 loop spans 11 amino acids. Trimming pared 11 bases from V and 3 bases from J, leaving 10 bases between. CDR3 nucleotides: TGTGCCTCAAAAACGTACACTGAAGCTTTCTTT. Amino acid sequence: CASKTYTEAFF.

This clone appeared a few times. Other DNA sequences in the same sample also yield this CDR3. This chain connects TRBV7-9 to TRBJ1-2; unclear D gene. The CDR3 extends over 13 amino acids. V gave up 0 bases and J gave up 3 bases, with 5 bases separating them. The germline CDR1 and CDR2 sequences are SEHNR and FQNEAQ (reference sequence). The CDR3 loop reads CASSLAGYYGYTF. CDR3 nucleotide sequence: TGTGCCAGCAGCTTAGCGGGTTACTATGGCTACACCTTC.

The rearrangement joins TRBV7-9 to TRBJ1-1; tentative D call: TRBD1 (6 bases). The V end lost 7 bases, the J end lost 1 base, and 13 bases lay between the germline ends. Germline loops: CDR1 SEHNR, CDR2 FQNEAQ (reference sequence). The CDR3 covers 14 residues. CDR3 coding DNA: TGTGCCAGCACCGACAGGTGGAGGAACACTGAAGCTTTCTTT. Amino acids: CASTDRWRNTEAFF.

This sequence joins TRBV5-1 and TRBJ2-7; D perhaps matches TRBD1 (6 bases). CDR3 length: 17 amino acids. The germline CDR1 and CDR2 sequences are SGHRS and YFSETQ. Trimming shortened V by 4 bases and J by 3 bases, and 23 bases separated the two germline ends. This CDR3 reads CASSVSGGTGQIYEQYF. CDR3 in DNA: TGCGCCAGCAGCGTGTCGGGTGGTACGGGACAAATCTACGAGCAGTACTTC.

This chain links TRBV29-1 with TRBJ2-1, with D perhaps being TRBD1 or TRBD2 (5 bases each). V lost 6 bases and J lost 3, with 15 bases in between. The CDR3 sequence is 14 residues long. CDR1 and CDR2 from the germline V gene are SQVTM and ANQGSEA. This CDR3 reads CSVVPGRSYNEQFF. In DNA, the CDR3 is TGCAGCGTGGTTCCGGGACGGAGCTACAATGAGCAGTTCTTC.

DNA of the CDR3: TGTGCCAGCAGTGAAGGTCGGAGACACACCGGGGAGCTGTTTTTT. Protein product: CASSEGRRHTGELFF. The V call is TRBV2, the J call TRBJ2-2; D not resolved. The CDR3 is 15 residues long. The V and J ends lost 1 base and 3 bases respectively, with 9 bases between them. Germline-derived CDR1 and CDR2 are SNHLY and FYNNEI.